The rows below give T cell receptor beta chains drawn from one sample of a study of circulating tumor DNA in untreated peripheral T-cell lymphoma. Sequencing was performed with immunoSEQ multiplex PCR; in TCRdb, only in-frame clones are kept and a portion is missing. Here the sample spans under 3,000 clones, under 70% being singletons. Sequencing used tumor tissue. The receptors here all came from a human donor with peripheral T-cell lymphoma. The CDR3 runs from the conserved cysteine through the conserved F or W. The D gene is left open where the match is weak. The size of a clone is reported for some rows only, either as once, few or many, or as a class for expanded clones.

cdr3_nt cdr3_aa clone_size j_call d_call v_call
TGTGCCAGCAGTCCTTCGCCGGGACATCGCTCCTCTGGAAACACCATATATTTT CASSPSPGHRSSGNTIYF NA TRBJ1-3 NA TRBV28
TGTGCCAGTAGTATAGGGGGGCCGCGGACTGAAGCTTTCTTT CASSIGGPRTEAFF NA TRBJ1-1 NA TRBV19
TGTGCTAGTGGCTTCGGCGGCCCCTATCCGGGCTACAATGAGCAGTTCTTC CASGFGGPYPGYNEQFF NA TRBJ2-1 NA TRBV12-5
TGCGCCAGCAGCCCAGGACAGGGAAACTATGGCTACACCTTC CASSPGQGNYGYTF few TRBJ1-2 TRBD1 TRBV5-1
TGTGCCAGTAGTATAGGCCAGATGAACACTGAAGCTTTCTTT CASSIGQMNTEAFF NA TRBJ1-1 NA TRBV19
TGTGCCAGCAGCTCACAGGGGGCCGCAGATACGCAGTATTTT CASSSQGAADTQYF once TRBJ2-3 NA TRBV7-5
TGTGCCAGCAGTTACCTCCGCTCCTACGAGCAGTACTTC CASSYLRSYEQYF NA TRBJ2-7 NA TRBV6-8
TGTGCCAGCAGCCTAGGAAGGGTTTACGAGCAGTACTTC CASSLGRVYEQYF large TRBJ2-7 NA TRBV6-8
TGTGCCAGTAACATTAGGACAGGGAGCTTAACGGTCGAAACCGGGGAGCTGTTTTTT CASNIRTGSLTVETGELFF once TRBJ2-2 TRBD1 TRBV19
TGTGCCAGCAGTGAAGAGCCACAGGGCTATGGCTACACCTTC CASSEEPQGYGYTF NA TRBJ1-2 NA TRBV22-1
TGTGCCTGGACGGTGCTTTATAACACTGAAGCTTTCTTT CAWTVLYNTEAFF NA TRBJ1-1 NA TRBV30
TGTGCCAGCAGTTACTCTTTTTCCGGGGGGCCCTACGAGCAGTACTTC CASSYSFSGGPYEQYF NA TRBJ2-7 NA TRBV6-8
TGTGCCAGCAGCAGGCTATTAGTTGGGTGGGGACAGGGGGCAACCTACGAGCAGTACTTC CASSRLLVGWGQGATYEQYF few TRBJ2-7 TRBD1 TRBV11-3
TGTGCCTGGAGTCAGTACTGGACGGGAGATATACCGGGTGGCTACACCTTC CAWSQYWTGDIPGGYTF NA TRBJ1-2 NA TRBV30
TGTGCCAGCAGCCCCGCCGGGACGGAGTATTACAATGAGCAGTTCTTC CASSPAGTEYYNEQFF NA TRBJ2-1 NA TRBV7-2
TGTGCCAGCAGTTTAGGCAGAACTTGGAATTCACCCCTCCACTTT CASSLGRTWNSPLHF NA TRBJ1-6 NA TRBV22-1
TGTGCCAGTAGTCGCGGCAGCTCCAAAAACATTCAGTACTTC CASSRGSSKNIQYF NA TRBJ2-4 NA TRBV19
TGTGCCAGCATCATGGGCATCTCTACCAACACTGAAGCTTTCTTT CASIMGISTNTEAFF NA TRBJ1-1 NA TRBV2
TGTGCCATCAGTGATCCCGGTTACGAGCAGTACTTC CAISDPGYEQYF NA TRBJ2-7 NA TRBV10-3
TGTGCTAGTGGTTTGGACAGGTACGAGCAGTACTTC CASGLDRYEQYF NA TRBJ2-7 NA TRBV12-5
TGTGCCAGCAGTGACACAAGGGGCGAGGGCTACACCTTC CASSDTRGEGYTF medium-sized TRBJ1-2 NA TRBV6-8
TGTGCCAGCGCGAGGGGAGATACGCAGTATTTT CASARGDTQYF few TRBJ2-3 NA TRBV12-5
TGTGCCAGCAGGCGGACTAGCGGGGGTCGCACAGATACGCAGTATTTT CASRRTSGGRTDTQYF NA TRBJ2-3 TRBD2 TRBV11-3
TGTGCCAGCAGTGAACAGGCCGGGACCCTCCACTTT CASSEQAGTLHF NA TRBJ1-6 NA TRBV2
TGTGCCACAGGGCAGGGGTACGATGAGCAGTTCTTC CATGQGYDEQFF NA TRBJ2-1 NA TRBV19
TGTGCCAGTACCATGGGGGGTGAAAAACTGTTTTTT CASTMGGEKLFF NA TRBJ1-4 NA TRBV19
TGTGCCAGTTCTAGAGCTGCGGGGGAGACCCAGTACTTC CASSRAAGETQYF NA TRBJ2-5 NA TRBV19
TGTGCCAGCAGTCCTACGGAAATAGGAGCAGATACGCAGTATTTT CASSPTEIGADTQYF few TRBJ2-3 NA TRBV6-8
TGTGCCTGGAGTGTACCCGGGACTAGAGGTTCTGATACGCAGTATTTT CAWSVPGTRGSDTQYF few TRBJ2-3 TRBD2 TRBV30
TGTGCCAGTAGCCTTGGGGGGTTGATGGGAAACGAGCAGTACTTC CASSLGGLMGNEQYF few TRBJ2-7 NA TRBV19
TGTGCCAGCAGCTTAAGGGGACAGGGCGTTGAAAAACTGTTTTTT CASSLRGQGVEKLFF NA TRBJ1-4 TRBD1 TRBV11-3
TGTGCCAGCAGAGCAAACAGGGTTGGGAACACTGAAGCTTTCTTT CASRANRVGNTEAFF medium-sized TRBJ1-1 NA TRBV6-8
TGTGCCAGCAGCTTAGGACTAGCGGGGGGACCAGATACGCAGTATTTT CASSLGLAGGPDTQYF NA TRBJ2-3 TRBD2 TRBV11-3
TGCGCCAGCAGCCAAGATGGGCAGGGGGAGGGCACCGGGGAGCTGTTTTTT CASSQDGQGEGTGELFF NA TRBJ2-2 NA TRBV4-1
TGTGCCAGCAGTGAAGGGACACTCAATGAAAAACTGTTTTTT CASSEGTLNEKLFF NA TRBJ1-4 NA TRBV6-1
TGCGCCAGCAGTGAGTTGAGACAAAGGGGCACAGATACGCAGTATTTT CASSELRQRGTDTQYF NA TRBJ2-3 NA TRBV10-2
TGTGCCAGCTCACCGGGGACAGGGCCGCGGGAGACCCAGTACTTC CASSPGTGPRETQYF NA TRBJ2-5 TRBD1 TRBV18
TGTGCCAGCAGCGTGACAGGGGACTCTGAAGCTTTCTTT CASSVTGDSEAFF NA TRBJ1-1 TRBD1 TRBV9
TGTGCCAGTAGTCCAGGGTTCGATTCACCCCTCCACTTT CASSPGFDSPLHF NA TRBJ1-6 NA TRBV19
TGTGCCAGCAGCTTAGTAGGGGCCGGGACAGGGGGGAACACTGAAGCTTTCTTT CASSLVGAGTGGNTEAFF NA TRBJ1-1 TRBD1 TRBV11-3
TGTGCCAGCAGCTTAGTGGGGGTGGCCGGGGAGCTGTTTTTT CASSLVGVAGELFF large TRBJ2-2 NA TRBV11-3
TGTGCCAGCAGCCGGCCGTATACCGGGGAGCTGTTTTTT CASSRPYTGELFF few TRBJ2-2 NA TRBV14
TGTGCCAGCAGCGACAACAGTGTTGCTTTCTTT CASSDNSVAFF medium-sized TRBJ1-1 NA TRBV14
TGTGCCAGCAGCGCGGGACTAATGGAAAAACTGTTTTTT CASSAGLMEKLFF NA TRBJ1-4 NA TRBV7-2
TGTGCCAGTAGTATGGGGGGGCTCACAGATACGCAGTATTTT CASSMGGLTDTQYF medium-sized TRBJ2-3 NA TRBV19